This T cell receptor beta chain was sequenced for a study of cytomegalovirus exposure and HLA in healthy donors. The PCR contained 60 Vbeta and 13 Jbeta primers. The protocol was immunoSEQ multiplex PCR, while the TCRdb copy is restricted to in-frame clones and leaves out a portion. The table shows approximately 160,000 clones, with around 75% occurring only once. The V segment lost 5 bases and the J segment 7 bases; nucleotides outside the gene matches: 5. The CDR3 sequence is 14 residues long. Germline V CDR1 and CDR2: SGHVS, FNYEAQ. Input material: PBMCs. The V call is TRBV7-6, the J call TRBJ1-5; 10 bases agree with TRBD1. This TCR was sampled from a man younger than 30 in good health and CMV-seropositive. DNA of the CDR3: TGTGCCAGCAGCCCCGGACAGGGGGTCCAGCCCCAGCATTTT. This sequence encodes CASSPGQGVQPQHF.